This TCR beta chain was observed in a study of Ad26.COV2.S vaccination and SARS-CoV-2 variants. In the study overall: Ad26.COV2.S arm of COV1001 included the donor. Donor got 5x10^10 or 1x10^11 viral particles of Ad26.COV2.S. Study-wide points: Measures of TCR breadth and depth may have fallen short of total T cell responses.

Here immunoSEQ multiplex PCR was the method, and the copy in TCRdb shows in-frame clones only, minus some. The sample lists over 350,000 clones; roughly nine tenths were seen once. V trimming: 0 bases; J trimming: 10 bases; junction bases outside the gene matches: 7. Germline V lookup: CDR1 LNHDA, CDR2 SQIVND (reference sequence). The CDR3 spans 15 residues. With respect to this clone: As yet, its antigen is unknown.

Treatment reported: 15 to 20 received Ad26.COV2.S at low or high dose, single or two shots; 5 received placebo; per-sample allocation not given. Each sample was drawn 63 days after the first injection (of vaccine or placebo). This sequence was found in a person between 18 and 60 years old who received the Ad26.COV2.S COVID-19 vaccine or a placebo. V gene TRBV19 combines with J gene TRBJ2-1; 9 bases match TRBD2. The specimen comprised peripheral blood, sampled in a trial of Ad26.COV2.S vaccine versus placebo. The chain's CDR3 is CASSIDRASGAEQFF. CDR3 bases: TGTGCCAGTAGTATAGATCGGGCTAGCGGGGCCGAGCAGTTCTTC.